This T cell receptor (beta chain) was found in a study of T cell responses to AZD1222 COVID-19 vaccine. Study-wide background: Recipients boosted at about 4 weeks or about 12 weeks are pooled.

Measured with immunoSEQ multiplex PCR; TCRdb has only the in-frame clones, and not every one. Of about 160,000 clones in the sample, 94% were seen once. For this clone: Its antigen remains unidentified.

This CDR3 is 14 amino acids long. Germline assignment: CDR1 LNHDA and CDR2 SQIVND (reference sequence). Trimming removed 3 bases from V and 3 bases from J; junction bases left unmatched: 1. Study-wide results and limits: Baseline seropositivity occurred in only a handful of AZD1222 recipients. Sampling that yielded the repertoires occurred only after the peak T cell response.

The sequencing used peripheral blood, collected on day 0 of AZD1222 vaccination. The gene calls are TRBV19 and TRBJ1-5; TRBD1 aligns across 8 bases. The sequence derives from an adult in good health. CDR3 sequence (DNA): TGTGCCAGTAGTATCCAGGGGGCCAATCAGCCCCAGCATTTT. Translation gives CASSIQGANQPQHF. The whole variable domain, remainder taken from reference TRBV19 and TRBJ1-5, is DGGITQSPKYLFRKEGQNVTLSCEQNLNHDAMYWYRQDPGQGLRLIYYSQIVNDFQKGDIAEGYSVSREKKESFPLTVTSAQKNPTAFYLCASSIQGANQPQHFGDGTRLSIL.